This entry lists 3 T cell receptor beta chains sequenced from one sample in a study of cytomegalovirus exposure and HLA in healthy donors. It was with 60 Vbeta and 13 Jbeta primers that the PCR ran. Generated by immunoSEQ multiplex PCR, the TCRdb table keeps only in-frame clones and is missing some. The data hold approximately 27,000 clones, with roughly 70% observed a single time. Material: PBMCs. These receptors were collected from a woman aged 45-59 years in good health and CMV-seronegative.

The chain uses TRBV6-5 and TRBJ1-2; 7 positions agree with TRBD1. V was pared by 6 bases and J by 5 bases, with 12 bases of the junction left unmatched. CDR1 is MNHEY, CDR2 SVGAGI, per germline. This CDR3 comprises 15 residues. The CDR3: CASSPGGGDLYGYTF. CDR3 nucleotide sequence: TGTGCCAGCAGCCCTGGAGGGGGCGATCTGTATGGCTACACCTTC.

The J gene is TRBJ1-2, the V gene TRBV6-5, with 10 bases fitting TRBD1. This CDR3 contains 14 residues. V was pared by 5 bases and J by 7 bases, with 7 bases of the junction left unmatched. Germline V CDR1 and CDR2: MNHEY, SVGAGI. The CDR3 DNA follows: TGTGCCAGCAGTGATTTTGGGACAGGGGCTGGCTACACCTTC. It is translated as CASSDFGTGAGYTF.

This rearrangement joins TRBV5-6 to TRBJ1-6, with D unresolved. V was pared by 0 bases and J by 7 bases, with 17 bases between. Germline assignment: CDR1 SGHDT and CDR2 YYEEEE. This CDR3 has 17 amino acids. The CDR3 region is CASSLAATQRRNSPLHF. CDR3 bases: TGTGCCAGCAGCTTGGCCGCGACCCAGAGGCGGAATTCACCCCTCCACTTT.